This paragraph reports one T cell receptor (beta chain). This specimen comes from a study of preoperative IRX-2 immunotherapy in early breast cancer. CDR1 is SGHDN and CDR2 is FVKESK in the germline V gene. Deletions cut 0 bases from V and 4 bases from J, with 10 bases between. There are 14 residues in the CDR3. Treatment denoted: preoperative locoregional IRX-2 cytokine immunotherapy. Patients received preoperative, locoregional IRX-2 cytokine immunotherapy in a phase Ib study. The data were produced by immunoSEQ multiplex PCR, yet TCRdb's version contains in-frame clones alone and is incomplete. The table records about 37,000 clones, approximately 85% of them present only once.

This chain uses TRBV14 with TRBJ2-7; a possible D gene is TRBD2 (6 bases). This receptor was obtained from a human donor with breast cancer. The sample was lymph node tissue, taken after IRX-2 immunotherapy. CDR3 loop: CASSQDRRGYEQYF. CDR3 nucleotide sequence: TGTGCCAGCAGCCAAGACAGACGGGGGTACGAGCAGTACTTC.